A single T cell receptor (beta chain) is shown here with its context. This clonotype showed up just a few times. Its cognate antigen has yet to be identified. No much larger clone is present one base from it, and per-base qualities are unavailable. The data derive from a study of T cell repertoires in cytomegalovirus infection (dated by TCRdb to about 2019). Regarding the complete study: Recently identified HLA-C-restricted CMV epitopes, whose presentation resists viral immunomodulation, were targeted by peptide stimulations together with well-studied HLA-B-restricted epitopes. Donor HLA type was relevant to the analysis, because carriage of CMV infection together with the matching HLA type was indicated by public TCR beta signatures.

The instrument was an Illumina HiSeq 1500. The public reads were reprocessed in TCRdb via fastp at Q25 and MiXCR, keeping in-frame beta chains. Each record represents a unique CDR3 protein, reported with the most common genes and DNA among its rows. The table for this sample lists about 52,000 distinct CDR3 sequences; 20% of them were counted only once. Together, the top ten hold around 77% of the sample. Results and caveats for the whole study, not just this receptor: The ex vivo response was dominated by HLA-C-restricted CMV-specific TCR beta clonotypes, and the single most frequent clonotype in two of eight donors was supplied by these HLA-C-restricted clonotypes. Cumulative frequency of public TCR beta family members discriminated carriers of CMV infection plus the relevant HLA type in this cohort and an independent approximately 400-donor cohort.

The CDR1 and CDR2 encoded by the germline V gene are SGHVS and FNYEAQ. The CDR3 holds 13 amino acids from the cysteine to the phenylalanine. CDR3 DNA is the only sequence kept; it has 39 bases, read in frame from the first base. V loses 5 bases of germline sequence and J loses 6 bases, and the interval between the two ends is 12 bases. This specimen's treatment or condition label, per the study, means: in vitro stimulation with specific CMV peptide epitopes to enrich CMV-specific T cells. The TCR was taken from a human donor in good health (CMV status not recorded). Some clones in this sample may be carry-over from other donors' samples. The V gene is TRBV7-6 and the J gene is TRBJ2-3; the D assignment is uncertain and may be TRBD1 or TRBD2, with 5 bases supporting each. The sample consisted of CD8+ T cells from cultured PBMCs, taken from culture after CMV antigen stimulation. CDR3 sequence: CASSTSGTDTQYF. The nucleotide sequence is TGTGCCAGCAGCACCTCAGGGACGGATACGCAGTATTTT. Full variable domain (CDR3 extended with the reference TRBV7-6 and TRBJ2-3 proteins): GAGVSQSPRYKVTKRGQDVALRCDPISGHVSLYWYRQALGQGPEFLTYFNYEAQQDKSGLPNDRFSAERPEGSISTLTIQRTEQRDSAMYRCASSTSGTDTQYFGPGTRLTVL.